The 11 T cell receptor beta chains below come from one sample, sequenced in a study of blood T cell repertoires in COVID-19. The repertoire was sequenced with immunoSEQ multiplex PCR; TCRdb's copy has only in-frame clones and lacks some. The profile covers about 130,000 clones, with more than 85% appearing a single time and around 4.2% taken by the ten largest. Sequenced: peripheral blood. These receptors were obtained from a man in his fifties or sixties with COVID-19, enrolled during active disease.

The rearrangement links TRBV6-5 to TRBJ1-5, with a tentative D call TRBD1 (5 bases). Trimming shortened V by 7 bases and J by 0 bases, and 10 bases separated the two germline ends. This CDR3 has 14 amino acids. The germline gives CDR1 MNHEY, CDR2 SVGAGI. The CDR3 region is CASIPGNSNQPQHF. For the CDR3, the DNA is TGTGCCAGCATACCAGGGAATAGCAATCAGCCCCAGCATTTT.

The genes are TRBV18 and TRBJ1-1; TRBD1 aligns across 7 bases. Germline CDR1 and CDR2: KGHSH and LQKENI. This CDR3 is 14 amino acids long. V was pared by 3 bases and J by 3 bases, with 4 bases of the junction left unmatched. CDR3 sequence: CASSPATGYTEAFF. The CDR3, as DNA: TGTGCCAGCTCACCCGCGACAGGGTACACTGAAGCTTTCTTT.

The CDR3 reads CAIRSEDRLYEQYF. In nucleotides, the CDR3 is TGTGCCATCAGGAGCGAGGATAGGCTATACGAGCAGTACTTC. The chain employs TRBV10-3 and TRBJ2-7; D gene uncertain. The CDR3 contains 14 residues. Germline CDR1 is ENHRY and CDR2 is SYGVKD. Between the trimmed V and J ends, which lost 6 bases and 4 bases, there was a span of 16 bases.

The V gene is TRBV30, the J gene TRBJ2-3; TRBD2 matches at 9 bases. Germline CDR1 reads GTSNPN; CDR2 reads SVGIG (reference sequence). The CDR3 is made up of 17 amino acids. V lost 0 bases and J lost 0; bases outside the gene matches: 7. The CDR3 bases are TGTGCCTGGAGTGTACCAGCGGGGGGACTTAGCACAGATACGCAGTATTTT. It encodes CAWSVPAGGLSTDTQYF. Using reference TRBV30 and TRBJ2-3 for the parts outside the CDR3, the full variable domain is SQTIHQWPATLVQPVGSPLSLECTVEGTSNPNLYWYRQAAGRGLQLLFYSVGIGQISSEVPQNLSASRPQDRQFILSSKKLLLSDSGFYLCAWSVPAGGLSTDTQYFGPGTRLTVL.

The V gene is TRBV6-1, the J gene TRBJ2-7; D is undetermined. The CDR3 has 13 amino acids. The V gene lost 2 bases and the J gene lost 3 bases, with 8 bases spanning the gap. Looked up from germline, CDR1 is MNHNS and CDR2 is SASEGT. In nucleotides, the CDR3 is TGTGCCAGCAGTGAAAACGGCGGCTACGAGCAGTACTTC. It is translated as CASSENGGYEQYF.

This clone has just a few counts. CDR3 sequence (DNA): TGTGCCAGCAGCCAAGGGGGGAACACTGAAGCTTTCTTT. Its protein product is CASSQGGNTEAFF. The rearrangement links TRBV12-3 or TRBV12-4 to TRBJ1-1; D perhaps matches TRBD1 (6 bases). This CDR3 comprises 13 residues. The V end lost 6 bases, the J end lost 1 base, and 9 bases lay between the germline ends.

The chain joins TRBV7-9 to TRBJ2-7; 8 bases match TRBD2. This CDR3 has 15 amino acids. V gave up 3 bases and J gave up 2 bases; unmatched junction bases: 6. Germline values: CDR1 SEHNR, CDR2 FQNEAQ (reference sequence). CDR3 loop: CASSFSGGQTYEQYF. CDR3 sequence (DNA): TGTGCCAGCAGCTTCAGCGGGGGCCAAACCTACGAGCAGTACTTC.

The chain employs TRBV19 and TRBJ1-2, with 9 bases identical to TRBD1. Germline CDR1 and CDR2: LNHDA and SQIVND (reference sequence). The J segment lost 8 bases and the V segment lost 7 bases, leaving 11 bases of the junction unmatched. The CDR3 totals 14 residues. The CDR3: CASTAGQGGLGYTF. In DNA, the CDR3 is TGTGCCAGTACCGCGGGACAGGGAGGTTTAGGCTACACCTTC.

The chain uses TRBV9 and TRBJ2-3; 7 nucleotides align to TRBD1. The CDR3 runs 16 residues. Unmatched junction bases numbered 11, after V lost 5 bases and J lost 2 bases. Germline V gene data show CDR1 as SGDLS and CDR2 as YYNGEE. DNA for the CDR3: TGTGCCAGCAGTCGAGGGACAGACCCCTACACAGATACGCAGTATTTT. Protein sequence: CASSRGTDPYTDTQYF.

This sequence joins TRBV7-6 and TRBJ2-1, with a possible D match to TRBD1 (5 bases). The germline V gene has CDR1 SGHVS and CDR2 FNYEAQ. The CDR3 loop spans 15 amino acids. V lost 2 bases, J lost 8 bases, and 16 bases lay in between. CDR3 protein: CASSLQGRIPYEQFF. The DNA of the CDR3 is TGTGCCAGCAGCTTACAGGGCAGGATCCCTTATGAGCAGTTCTTC.

This chain joins TRBV7-2 and TRBJ1-1, with 11 positions matching TRBD1. This CDR3 has 16 residues. The germline gives CDR1 SGHTA, CDR2 FQGNSA. With V trimmed by 5 bases and J by 4 bases, 9 bases remained unmatched. The CDR3 here is CASSQDRGRGGTEAFF. CDR3 nucleotide sequence: TGTGCCAGCAGCCAGGACAGGGGGCGCGGGGGCACTGAAGCTTTCTTT. The variable domain in full, completed from reference TRBV7-2 and TRBJ1-1, reads GAGVSQSPSNKVTEKGKDVELRCDPISGHTALYWYRQSLGQGLEFLIYFQGNSAPDKSGLPSDRFSAERTGGSVSTLTIQRTQQEDSAVYLCASSQDRGRGGTEAFFGQGTRLTVV.